A single sample is the source of the 18 T cell receptor beta chains below, sequenced in a study of CD8 T cells in ankylosing spondylitis. From the 5' RACE reads, TCRdb called clonotypes with MiXCR, one entry per CDR3 protein. The sample holds around 430,000 distinct CDR3 sequences, over 15% seen once. Their recognized antigens are unknown. Study-wide points: A motif of eight highly homologous TCR beta variants was seen as apparently characteristic of ankylosing spondylitis blood.

The sequenced sample consisted of blood, either unsorted or a sorted T cell fraction (not recorded which). These receptors were collected from a male donor with ankylosing spondylitis.

This clonotype occurred a few times. V is TRBV12-3 or TRBV12-4 and J is TRBJ1-2, with D unclear. There are 15 residues in the CDR3. The ends were cut back, 5 bases at V and 2 bases at J, with 15 bases in the middle. DNA of the CDR3: TGTGCCAGCAGTCGTCGGCACGGGGAGAACTATGGCTACACCTTC. Translation: CASSRRHGENYGYTF.

The rearrangement joins TRBV20-1 to TRBJ1-5; TRBD1 matches 7 bases. V shed 3 bases and J 8 bases; nucleotides not matched to a gene: 10. The CDR3 has 14 amino acids. CDR1 and CDR2 (germline): DFQATT, SNEGSKA (reference sequence). In nucleotides, the CDR3 is TGCAGTGCTAGGCCGGGACAGCTATTCGAGCCCCAGCATTTT. It is translated as CSARPGQLFEPQHF.

This clonotype was seen a handful of times. This chain connects TRBV7-2 to TRBJ1-1; 7 bases line up with TRBD1. The CDR3 spans 15 residues. V shed 8 bases and J 3 bases; nucleotides not matched to a gene: 12. From germline, CDR1 is SGHTA and CDR2 FQGNSA. The CDR3 region is CASLHRGGRDTEAFF. The CDR3 nucleotides are TGTGCCAGCCTCCACAGGGGAGGACGAGACACTGAAGCTTTCTTT.

The chain employs TRBV7-9 and TRBJ1-2; 7 nucleotides match TRBD1. CDR1 SEHNR and CDR2 FQNEAQ come from the germline V gene (reference sequence). J was trimmed by 3 bases and V by 5 bases; bases with no gene match: 9. The CDR3 extends over 15 amino acids. The CDR3 bases are TGTGCCAGCAGCCCCCGGGGTCAGGGGGACTATGGCTACACCTTC. Residues: CASSPRGQGDYGYTF. Supplemented by reference TRBV7-9 and TRBJ1-2, the full variable domain reads DTGVSQNPRHKITKRGQNVTFRCDPISEHNRLYWYRQTLGQGPEFLTYFQNEAQLEKSRLLSDRFSAERPKGSFSTLEIQRTEQGDSAMYLCASSPRGQGDYGYTFGSGTRLTVV.

V is TRBV6-1 and J is TRBJ1-4; 8 nucleotides align to TRBD1. With 8 bases clipped from V and 3 bases from J, the junction kept 2 bases outside the gene matches. Germline V gene data show CDR1 as MNHNS and CDR2 as SASEGT. The CDR3 spans 13 residues. CDR3 loop: CASRQGSNEKLFF. The CDR3 bases are TGTGCCAGCCGACAGGGGTCTAATGAAAAACTGTTTTTT.

This clonotype has a handful of counts. The chain combines TRBV20-1 with TRBJ2-1; tentative D call: TRBD2 (7 bases). The germline gives CDR1 DFQATT, CDR2 SNEGSKA (reference sequence). V dropped 6 bases and J dropped 5 bases, with 20 bases sitting between them. This CDR3 has 15 amino acids. CDR3 region: CSAAGGGGPNNEQFF. CDR3 sequence (DNA): TGCAGTGCGGCAGGAGGGGGAGGGCCCAACAATGAGCAGTTCTTC.

This chain uses TRBV12-3 or TRBV12-4 with TRBJ1-2; perhaps TRBD1 as D (6 bases). This CDR3 region has 14 residues. Trimming left V 6 bases short and J 5 bases short, with 16 bases between. In nucleotides, the CDR3 is TGTGCCAGCAGCTACCGGACAGATGGATATGGCTACACCTTC. Translated, it gives CASSYRTDGYGYTF.

The table lists this clonotype with a few counts. One end of the junction varies from germline; a read error may be responsible. The chain links TRBV2 to TRBJ2-3, with TRBD2 matching over 7 bases. Germline lookup yields CDR1 SNHLY and CDR2 FYNNEI. This CDR3 has 11 amino acids. The CDR3 DNA reads as TGTGCCAGCAAGCGACTAGCCCACTTTTCCTTT. As protein: CASKRLAHFSF.

This clonotype was detected ten times or more. The chain is built from TRBV5-1 and TRBJ2-1, with 10 positions matching TRBD1. CDR3 size: 17 residues. The trim removed 4 bases at V and 2 bases at J, leaving 9 bases unmatched. Germline V gives CDR1 SGHRS, CDR2 YFSETQ. CDR3 residues: CASSRTGGTAPYNEQFF. The CDR3 bases are TGCGCCAGCAGCCGGACAGGGGGAACAGCGCCCTACAATGAGCAGTTCTTC.

This clonotype came up a few times. CDR3 DNA: TGTGCCACCAGTGATGGGACGAAGTACAATGAGCAGTTCTTC. This encodes CATSDGTKYNEQFF. J is TRBJ2-1 and V is TRBV24-1; perhaps D is TRBD1 or TRBD2 (5 bases each). In germline, CDR1 is KGHDR, CDR2 SFDVKD. The CDR3 runs to 14 residues. The V end lost 3 bases, the J end lost 4 bases, and 9 bases lay between the germline ends.

The chain is built from TRBV2 and TRBJ2-7; D is unresolved. CDR3 length equals 12 residues. The germline gives CDR1 SNHLY, CDR2 FYNNEI. V lost 6 bases to trimming and J lost 2 bases, with 8 bases between them. Here the CDR3 reads CASRLDAYEQYF. CDR3 bases: TGTGCCAGCAGGCTGGATGCCTACGAGCAGTACTTC.

This clonotype was counted only a few times. This chain links TRBV19 with TRBJ1-1; D not certain. The germline CDR1 and CDR2 sequences are LNHDA and SQIVND (reference sequence). The CDR3 runs 13 residues. Trimming took off 6 bases at V and 4 bases at J, with 12 bases between the two ends. Written as DNA, the CDR3 is TGTGCCAGTAGCCTTCGCGTTTTCACTGAAGCTTTCTTT. Translating it yields CASSLRVFTEAFF. The whole variable domain, filled in from reference TRBV19 and TRBJ1-1, reads DGGITQSPKYLFRKEGQNVTLSCEQNLNHDAMYWYRQDPGQGLRLIYYSQIVNDFQKGDIAEGYSVSREKKESFPLTVTSAQKNPTAFYLCASSLRVFTEAFFGQGTRLTVV.

The gene calls are TRBV5-5 and TRBJ1-2; possibly TRBD1 for D (6 bases). In germline, CDR1 is SGHKS, CDR2 YYEKEE (reference sequence). V lost 2 bases and J 4 bases, leaving 15 bases between the germline ends. The CDR3 runs 15 residues. CDR3 region: CASSLAGGYSYGYTF. In nucleotides, the CDR3 is TGTGCCAGCAGCTTAGCGGGGGGCTATAGCTATGGCTACACCTTC. Full variable domain (missing parts from reference TRBV5-5 and TRBJ1-2): DAGVTQSPTHLIKTRGQQVTLRCSPISGHKSVSWYQQVLGQGPQFIFQYYEKEERGRGNFPDRFSARQFPNYSSELNVNALLLGDSALYLCASSLAGGYSYGYTFGSGTRLTVV.

This clonotype turned up a few times. The gene calls are TRBV7-2 and TRBJ1-2, with 9 bases aligning to TRBD1. The CDR3 is 14 residues long. Germline-derived CDR1 and CDR2 are SGHTA and FQGNSA. Trimming at V came to 6 bases and at J to 7 bases, leaving 9 bases not matched to a gene. This CDR3 is CASSRRTGGGGYTF. Written as DNA, the CDR3 is TGTGCCAGCAGTCGTCGAACAGGGGGCGGTGGCTACACCTTC.

The chain recombines TRBV5-1 with TRBJ1-3; D is uncertain. V was trimmed by 2 bases and J by 4 bases, leaving 19 bases between them. The CDR3 runs to 17 residues. Germline values: CDR1 SGHRS, CDR2 YFSETQ. In DNA, the CDR3 is TGCGCCAGCAGCTTCAGAGATCCATCAAGCCCCGGAAACACCATATATTTT. As protein: CASSFRDPSSPGNTIYF.

The V gene is TRBV30, the J gene TRBJ2-5, with D possibly being TRBD2 (7 bases). Germline CDR1 is GTSNPN and CDR2 is SVGIG (reference sequence). The CDR3 runs 11 residues. The CDR3 loop reads CAGGAGETQYF. DNA of the CDR3: TGTGCTGGGGGGGCCGGGGAGACCCAGTACTTC. The full variable domain, in which reference TRBV30 and TRBJ2-5 provide the parts outside the CDR3, is SQTIHQWPATLVQPVGSPLSLECTVEGTSNPNLYWYRQAAGRGLQLLFYSVGIGQISSEVPQNLSASRPQDRQFILSSKKLLLSDSGFYLCAGGAGETQYFGPGTRLLVL.

The chain recombines TRBV20-1 with TRBJ2-5; the D is unclear. CDR3 length: 13 amino acids. CDR1 DFQATT and CDR2 SNEGSKA come from the germline V gene (reference sequence). Trimming pared 6 bases from V and 1 base from J, leaving 12 bases between. DNA for the CDR3: TGCAGTGCAATAGACCGACTCCAAGAGACCCAGTACTTC. Residues: CSAIDRLQETQYF.

There are many counts of this clonotype. The J gene is TRBJ2-1, the V gene TRBV12-3 or TRBV12-4, with a possible D match to TRBD1 (6 bases). The CDR3 is 13 amino acids. V lost 6 bases and J lost 4, with 10 bases in between. DNA for the CDR3: TGTGCCAGCAGCCCAGGGGTTTACAATGAGCAGTTCTTC. Protein product: CASSPGVYNEQFF.